One sample yielded the 3 T cell receptor beta chains listed below, sequenced in a study of response to subunit inactivated influenza vaccine. In TCRdb, the RT-PCR reads were re-called with MiXCR into one record per CDR3 protein. The table has a few hundred thousand distinct CDR3 sequences, 6.5% to 8% seen once; the top ten hold approximately 14%. The input for sequencing was PBMCs from blood, taken around 2 years after vaccination. The receptor source for this set is a man aged 50 to 75 who received an inactivated influenza vaccine.

The rearrangement links TRBV9 to TRBJ2-1, with 9 bases fitting TRBD2. Losses at the gene ends were 0 bases for V and 6 bases for J; bases not matched to a gene: 4. Looked up from germline, CDR1 is SGDLS and CDR2 is YYNGEE. The CDR3 consists of 15 residues. This CDR3 reads CASSVGGRAPNEQFF. CDR3 DNA: TGTGCCAGCAGCGTAGGCGGGAGGGCCCCCAATGAGCAGTTCTTC.

J is TRBJ2-1 and V is TRBV25-1; TRBD2 matches at 13 bases. V lost 4 bases, J lost 7 bases, and 7 bases stayed unmatched. Germline V CDR1 and CDR2: MGHDK, SYGVNS. The length of the CDR3 is 16 residues. The CDR3 loop is CASSGWTSGSLNEQFF. CDR3 sequence (DNA): TGTGCCAGCAGTGGATGGACTAGCGGGAGCCTTAATGAGCAGTTCTTC.

The rearrangement uses TRBV5-1 and TRBJ2-7; D is perhaps TRBD1 (7 bases). Between the trimmed V and J ends, which lost 3 bases and 3 bases, there was a span of 19 bases. This CDR3 is built from 16 residues. CDR1 is SGHRS, CDR2 YFSETQ, per germline. The CDR3 reads CASSSSGGQQNYEQYF. CDR3 nucleotides: TGCGCCAGCAGCTCCTCCGGGGGACAGCAAAACTACGAGCAGTACTTC.